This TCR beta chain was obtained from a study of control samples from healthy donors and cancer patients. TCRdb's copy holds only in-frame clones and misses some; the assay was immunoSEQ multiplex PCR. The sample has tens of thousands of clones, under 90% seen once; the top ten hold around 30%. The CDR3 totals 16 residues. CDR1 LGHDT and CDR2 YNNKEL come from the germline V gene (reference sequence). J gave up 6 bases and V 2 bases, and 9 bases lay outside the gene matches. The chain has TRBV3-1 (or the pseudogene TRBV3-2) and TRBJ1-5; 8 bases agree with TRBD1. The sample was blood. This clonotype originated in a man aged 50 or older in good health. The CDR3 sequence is CASSQWGQGAGQPQHF. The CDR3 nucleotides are TGTGCCAGCAGCCAATGGGGTCAGGGGGCTGGTCAGCCCCAGCATTTT.